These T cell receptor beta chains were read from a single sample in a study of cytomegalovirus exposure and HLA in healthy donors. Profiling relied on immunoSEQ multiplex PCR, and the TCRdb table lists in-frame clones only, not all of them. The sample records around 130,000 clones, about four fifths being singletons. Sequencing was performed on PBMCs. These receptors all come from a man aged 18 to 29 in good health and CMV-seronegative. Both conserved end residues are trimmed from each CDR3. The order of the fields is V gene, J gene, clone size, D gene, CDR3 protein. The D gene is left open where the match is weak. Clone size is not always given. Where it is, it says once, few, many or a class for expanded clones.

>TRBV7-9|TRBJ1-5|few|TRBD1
ASSPIGRDRVMSPQH
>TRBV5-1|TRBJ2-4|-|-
ASSLAQTNRDIQY
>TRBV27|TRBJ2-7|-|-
ASSLARRVSEQY
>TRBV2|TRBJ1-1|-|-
ASNLAGPAWEGAF
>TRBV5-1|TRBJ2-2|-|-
ASTQIQGIGELF
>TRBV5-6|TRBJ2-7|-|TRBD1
ASRTTGVYEQY
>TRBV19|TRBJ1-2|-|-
ASSYVTGEGYGYT
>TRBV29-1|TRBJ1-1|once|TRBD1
SVGGTGGTEAF
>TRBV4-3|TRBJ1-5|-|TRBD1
ASSQGLGGPNQPQH
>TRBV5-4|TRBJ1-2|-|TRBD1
ASSLVGQIYGYT
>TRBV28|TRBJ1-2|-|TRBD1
AHSETGGAFYGYT
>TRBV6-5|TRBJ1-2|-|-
ASSYSPTGANYGYT
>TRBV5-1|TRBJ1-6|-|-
ASRRELNSPLH